This T cell receptor beta chain comes out of a study of blood T cell repertoires in COVID-19. Trimming stripped 1 base from V and 5 bases from J, with 15 bases between. The CDR3 has 16 amino acids. Per the germline V gene, CDR1 is LGHDT and CDR2 is YNNKEL (reference sequence). Data came from immunoSEQ multiplex PCR; TCRdb stores just in-frame clones and leaves some out. The sample has over 200,000 clones, 70% to 90% seen once. Donors were grouped by their self-reported clinical history. The clonotype was recovered from a man in his thirties or forties who had recovered from COVID-19. The chain carries TRBV3-1 (or the pseudogene TRBV3-2) and TRBJ1-5; D not resolved. Material: PBMCs or T cells enriched from blood (not recorded which). CDR3 sequence reads: CASSQGWPRLDQPQHF. The CDR3 DNA reads TGTGCCAGCAGCCAAGGATGGCCGAGGTTAGATCAGCCCCAGCATTTT.